A single sample is the source of the 22 T cell receptor beta chains below, sequenced in a study of cytomegalovirus exposure and HLA in healthy donors. Use of 60 Vbeta and 13 Jbeta primers characterized the PCR. TCRdb's copy holds only in-frame clones and misses some; the assay was immunoSEQ multiplex PCR. The sample lists about 72,000 clones; almost 85% were seen once. Sequences were obtained from PBMCs. These receptors were taken from a man between 18 and 29 years old in good health and CMV-seronegative.

This clone was seen a single time. The chain recombines TRBV28 with TRBJ1-1, with 8 bases fitting TRBD1. The V gene end was trimmed by 6 bases and the J gene end by 10 bases; junction bases not matched to a gene: 7. Germline V gene lookup returns CDR1 MDHEN and CDR2 SYDVKM. CDR3 length: 12 amino acids. The CDR3 reads CASSLGQGRAFF. CDR3 coding DNA: TGTGCCAGCAGCCTCGGACAGGGTAGAGCTTTCTTT. Combining the CDR3 with reference TRBV28 and TRBJ1-1 gives the whole variable domain DVKVTQSSRYLVKRTGEKVFLECVQDMDHENMFWYRQDPGLGLRLIYFSYDVKMKEKGDIPEGYSVSREKKERFSLILESASTNQTSMYLCASSLGQGRAFFGQGTRLTVV.

CDR3 residues: CASSLTTGNEQYF. The CDR3 bases are TGCGCCAGCAGCCTAACGACAGGGAACGAGCAGTACTTC. The rearrangement uses TRBV4-3 and TRBJ2-7; 7 nucleotides match TRBD1. J was trimmed by 5 bases and V by 4 bases; bases with no gene match: 5. From germline, CDR1 is LGHNA and CDR2 YSLEER. The CDR3 contains 13 residues.

The rearrangement uses TRBV27 and TRBJ2-3; 7 bases are a match to TRBD2. The CDR3 contains 15 residues. The junction had 7 bases not matched to a gene; V was cut back by 3 bases and J by 4 bases. Germline-derived CDR1 and CDR2 are MNHEY and SMNVEV (reference sequence). The CDR3 DNA reads TGTGCCAGCAGTTTTCTCCGGGGGGAGTCAGATACGCAGTATTTT. It specifies CASSFLRGESDTQYF.

The genes are TRBV7-8 and TRBJ1-4; TRBD1 is a possible D gene (5 bases). Germline V CDR1 and CDR2: SGHVS, FQNEAQ. V was cut by 2 bases and J by 4 bases, with 17 bases left in between. The CDR3 extends over 17 amino acids. This CDR3 is CASSLKFLVGGNEKLFF. DNA for the CDR3: TGTGCCAGCAGCTTAAAATTTCTCGTGGGGGGTAATGAAAAACTGTTTTTT.

The genes are TRBV19 and TRBJ1-1; no firm D call. The V end lost 7 bases, the J end lost 0 bases, and 6 bases lay between the germline ends. This CDR3 region has 12 residues. Looked up from germline, CDR1 is LNHDA and CDR2 is SQIVND (reference sequence). The CDR3 sequence: CASKRVNTEAFF. The CDR3 nucleotides read TGTGCCAGTAAGAGAGTGAACACTGAAGCTTTCTTT.

The J gene is TRBJ1-2, the V gene TRBV18; D is possibly TRBD1 (5 bases). Trimming pared 3 bases from V and 6 bases from J, leaving 17 bases between. Germline CDR1 is KGHSH and CDR2 is LQKENI. This CDR3 is 15 amino acids long. CDR3 in amino acids: CASSPDTIARHGYTF. For the CDR3, the DNA is TGTGCCAGCTCACCGGACACAATCGCTCGCCATGGCTACACCTTC. Full variable domain (remainder filled in from reference TRBV18 and TRBJ1-2): NAGVMQNPRHLVRRRGQEARLRCSPMKGHSHVYWYRQLPEEGLKFMVYLQKENIIDESGMPKERFSAEFPKEGPSILRIQQVVRGDSAAYFCASSPDTIARHGYTFGSGTRLTVV.

The chain employs TRBV28 and TRBJ2-6; a possible D gene is TRBD1 (5 bases). CDR3 length: 15 residues. Germline loops: CDR1 MDHEN, CDR2 SYDVKM. Trimming stripped 6 bases from V and 0 bases from J, with 9 bases between. CDR3 nucleotide sequence: TGTGCCAGCAGGCCCAGGGACTCTGGGGCCAACGTCCTGACTTTC. Protein product: CASRPRDSGANVLTF.

This chain joins TRBV4-2 and TRBJ1-1, with a weak D call TRBD1 (5 bases). Looked up from germline, CDR1 is LGHNA and CDR2 is YNFKEQ. The V end lost 4 bases, the J end lost 2 bases, and 14 bases lay between the germline ends. CDR3 length: 15 residues. The CDR3 sequence is CASSRILGGNTEAFF. CDR3 bases: TGTGCCAGCAGCCGGATCCTCGGGGGTAACACTGAAGCTTTCTTT.

The rearrangement links TRBV2 to TRBJ2-7, with D possibly matching TRBD1 (6 bases). Trimming shortened V by 6 bases and J by 6 bases, and 12 bases separated the two germline ends. This CDR3 is 12 amino acids long. Per germline, CDR1 SNHLY and CDR2 FYNNEI. The CDR3 DNA follows: TGTGCCAGCAGAGTGGACAGAGGCGAGCAGTACTTC. Translated, it gives CASRVDRGEQYF.

The chain is built from TRBV6-5 and TRBJ2-5; D might be TRBD2 (5 bases). The last part of the DNA fits TRBJ2-7 better; the J call may be wrong. Germline CDR1 and CDR2: MNHEY and SVGAGI. The CDR3 covers 12 residues. The chain's CDR3 is CASSSSGSEQYF. The CDR3 DNA is TGTGCCAGCAGTTCGTCGGGGTCCGAGCAGTACTTC.

V usage is TRBV11-2 and J usage is TRBJ1-2, with 8 bases matching TRBD1. This CDR3 region has 18 residues. J lost 0 bases, V lost 4 bases, and 13 bases had no gene match. CDR1 is SGHAT, CDR2 FQNNGV, per germline. The CDR3 region is CASSSIRQGPRSNYGYTF. CDR3 sequence (DNA): TGTGCCAGCAGCTCAATAAGACAGGGGCCACGATCTAACTATGGCTACACCTTC.

V usage is TRBV28 and J usage is TRBJ2-2; TRBD2 might be the D (6 bases). The germline gives CDR1 MDHEN, CDR2 SYDVKM. The CDR3 has 14 residues. V lost 4 bases, J lost 4 bases, and 10 bases lay in between. In DNA form, the CDR3 reads TGTGCCAGCAGTTACAGCGGGCCCACCGGGGAGCTGTTTTTT. Protein product: CASSYSGPTGELFF. Together with reference TRBV28 and TRBJ2-2, the CDR3 gives the full variable domain: DVKVTQSSRYLVKRTGEKVFLECVQDMDHENMFWYRQDPGLGLRLIYFSYDVKMKEKGDIPEGYSVSREKKERFSLILESASTNQTSMYLCASSYSGPTGELFFGEGSRLTVL.

A single count supports this clone. The V call is TRBV19, the J call TRBJ2-1; 7 bases map to TRBD1. The V and J ends lost 9 bases and 0 bases, in that order; junction bases with no gene match: 11. This CDR3 is built from 16 residues. Germline CDR1 is LNHDA and CDR2 is SQIVND (reference sequence). The CDR3 nucleotides are TGTGCCAGCGCAAAAGGGGGCCCCAGCTCCTACAATGAGCAGTTCTTC. Amino acids: CASAKGGPSSYNEQFF.

The V call is TRBV6-5, the J call TRBJ1-2, with D tentatively TRBD1 (5 bases). The germline V gene has CDR1 MNHEY and CDR2 SVGAGI. Trimming removed 0 bases at V and 8 bases at J, with 16 bases between. This CDR3 spans 15 amino acids. In DNA, the CDR3 is TGTGCCAGCAGTTACTCATGGGGCCCTGCGAACGGCTACACCTTC. Translation gives CASSYSWGPANGYTF.

The genes are TRBV4-3 and TRBJ1-4; 8 nucleotides match TRBD1. This CDR3 has 16 residues. The V and J ends lost 4 bases and 5 bases, in that order; junction bases with no gene match: 9. From germline, CDR1 is LGHNA and CDR2 YSLEER. The CDR3 DNA follows: TGCGCCAGCAGCCTCCAGCCGGGACAGGTCAATGAAAAACTGTTTTTT. It yields the protein CASSLQPGQVNEKLFF.

The rearrangement joins TRBV6-5 to TRBJ1-2; 8 bases fit TRBD1. The CDR3 runs 12 residues. CDR1 and CDR2 from the germline V gene are MNHEY and SVGAGI. V shed 6 bases and J 5 bases; nucleotides not matched to a gene: 2. This CDR3 reads CASSRTGYGYTF. CDR3 bases: TGTGCCAGCAGCAGGACAGGGTATGGCTACACCTTC.

V is TRBV5-1 and J is TRBJ2-7; the match to TRBD2 covers 13 bases. CDR3 length: 15 amino acids. Losses at the gene ends were 5 bases for V and 6 bases for J; bases not matched to a gene: 8. Germline values: CDR1 SGHRS, CDR2 YFSETQ. CDR3 loop: CASSDRTSGSGEQYF. CDR3 nucleotide sequence: TGCGCCAGCAGTGACCGGACTAGCGGGAGTGGCGAGCAGTACTTC.

The CDR3 DNA sequence: TGTGCCAGCAGCCAAGGAGGGGGAGCCCTCGAAAAACTGTTTTTT. It yields the protein CASSQGGGALEKLFF. The chain couples TRBV4-2 to TRBJ1-4, with TRBD1 as a possible D gene (6 bases). V dropped 1 base and J dropped 8 bases, with 14 bases sitting between them. Germline V gives CDR1 LGHNA, CDR2 YNFKEQ. The CDR3 consists of 15 residues.

This chain joins TRBV4-3 and TRBJ2-4; 7 bases are shared with TRBD2. The CDR3 is 16 amino acids. CDR1 LGHNA and CDR2 YSLEER come from the germline V gene. The ends lost 1 base at V and 6 bases at J; junction bases unmatched: 9. CDR3 nucleotide sequence: TGCGCCAGCAGCCAAGGGTTCCCAGCGGGACCAAACATTCAGTACTTC. Encoded protein: CASSQGFPAGPNIQYF.

The genes are TRBV6-5 and TRBJ2-7; 8 nucleotides agree with TRBD1. Germline lookup yields CDR1 MNHEY and CDR2 SVGAGI. This CDR3 is built from 13 residues. The J segment lost 3 bases and the V segment lost 7 bases, leaving 5 bases of the junction unmatched. The CDR3 region has the DNA TGTGCCAGCACAGGACAGGGTGTCTACGAGCAGTACTTC. Protein sequence: CASTGQGVYEQYF.

This rearrangement joins TRBV5-4 to TRBJ2-3, with 12 positions matching TRBD2. This CDR3 contains 17 residues. The germline CDR1 and CDR2 sequences are SGHNT and YYREEE (reference sequence). J lost 0 bases, V lost 0 bases, and 2 bases had no gene match. CDR3 bases: TGTGCCAGCAGCTTGGGTACTAGCGGGGGGAGCACAGATACGCAGTATTTT. Its protein is CASSLGTSGGSTDTQYF.

The chain couples TRBV30 to TRBJ2-3, with 15 bases identical to TRBD2. This CDR3 comprises 14 residues. The V and J ends lost 5 bases and 3 bases, in that order; junction bases with no gene match: 0. Germline V gene data show CDR1 as GTSNPN and CDR2 as SVGIG (reference sequence). CDR3 bases: TGTGCCTGGGGGACTAGCGGGGGGACAGATACGCAGTATTTT. It yields the protein CAWGTSGGTDTQYF.